These 8 T cell receptor beta chains were all obtained from the same sample, sequenced in a study of blood T cells in healthy people across ages. PCR was performed a second time for about 7 to 11 cycles using a sample-barcoded 5' primer and a J-beta primer mix. TCRdb called the 5' RACE reads again in MiXCR, with one record for every CDR3 protein. Seen here are approximately 730,000 distinct CDR3 sequences, 53% observed once, and the top ten hold roughly 40%. Sample: blood. The receptors here all came from an elderly man in good health.

The chain links TRBV7-6 to TRBJ2-3; D is unclear. The CDR3 is made up of 15 amino acids. V dropped 5 bases and J dropped 3 bases, with 15 bases sitting between them. The V gene's germline CDR1 is SGHVS and CDR2 FNYEAQ. The DNA for the CDR3 is TGTGCCAGCAGCCCCCAGCCGGAGAAGACAGATACGCAGTATTTT. Its protein product is CASSPQPEKTDTQYF.

The chain has TRBV20-1 and TRBJ2-7, with TRBD2 as a possible D gene (6 bases). Germline-derived CDR1 and CDR2 are DFQATT and SNEGSKA (reference sequence). The V and J ends lost 3 bases and 2 bases respectively, with 14 bases between them. This CDR3 spans 14 amino acids. The CDR3 DNA is TGCAGTGCTAGTGGGGGGAGTGTAGCCTACGAGCAGTACTTC. This sequence encodes CSASGGSVAYEQYF.

This clonotype was seen repeatedly, ten times or more. The chain combines TRBV13 with TRBJ2-3, with D perhaps given as TRBD1 or TRBD2 (5 bases each). V was shortened by 5 bases and J by 3 bases, with 12 bases between the two germline ends. The CDR3 has 14 residues. CDR1 PRHDT and CDR2 FYEKMQ come from the germline V gene (reference sequence). The CDR3 spells CASSGKGRTDTQYF. CDR3 nucleotide sequence: TGTGCCAGCAGCGGGAAGGGGAGAACAGATACGCAGTATTTT.

The V gene is TRBV10-3, the J gene TRBJ2-1; TRBD2 aligns across 9 bases. V lost 4 bases, J lost 6 bases, and 4 bases stayed unmatched. CDR3 size: 14 residues. Germline V CDR1 and CDR2: ENHRY, SYGVKD. The CDR3 nucleotides are TGTGCCATCAGTGGTTCTAGCGGGGTCAATGAGCAGTTCTTC. It encodes CAISGSSGVNEQFF.

V usage is TRBV24-1 and J usage is TRBJ2-4, with D uncertain. The DNA end lines up better with TRBJ2-7; the J call may be wrong. The CDR3 runs 12 residues. Germline V gene lookup returns CDR1 KGHDR and CDR2 SFDVKD. The CDR3 is CATSDLRSEQYF. Here the CDR3 DNA reads TGTGCCACCAGTGACCTGAGAAGCGAGCAGTACTTC.

The genes are TRBV6-2 or TRBV6-3 and TRBJ2-2, with TRBD2 matching over 9 bases. Unmatched junction bases numbered 8, after V lost 0 bases and J lost 6 bases. Germline loops: CDR1 MNHEY, CDR2 SVGEGT. This CDR3 spans 17 amino acids. The CDR3 DNA follows: TGTGCCAGCAGTTACTCAAGGCTAGCGGGATCTCCCGGGGAGCTGTTTTTT. As protein: CASSYSRLAGSPGELFF.

This clonotype has a count of ten or more. An end of the junction does not agree with germline; a read error may underlie this. This chain uses TRBV6-5 with TRBJ2-1; D perhaps matches TRBD2 (5 bases). Germline values: CDR1 MNHEY, CDR2 SVGAGI. This CDR3 region has 13 residues. In nucleotides, the CDR3 is TGTGCCAGCAGTGACTCTGGAGCGGATGAGCAGTTCTTC. This translates into CASSDSGADEQFF.

This clonotype has a handful of counts. The rearrangement links TRBV6-6 to TRBJ1-5, with TRBD1 identical over 7 bases. The V gene's germline CDR1 is MNHNY and CDR2 SVGAGI (reference sequence). V gave up 4 bases and J gave up 0 bases; unmatched junction bases: 9. The CDR3 is made up of 17 amino acids. The CDR3 spells CASSSGTETYSNQPQHF. CDR3 nucleotide sequence: TGTGCCAGCAGTTCTGGGACAGAAACCTATAGCAATCAGCCCCAGCATTTT.